One sample yielded the 10 T cell receptor beta chains listed below, sequenced in a study of blood T cells in healthy people across ages. Alongside a J-beta primer mix, a sample-barcoded 5' primer served in a second PCR lasting roughly 7 to 11 cycles. MiXCR was run by TCRdb on the 5' RACE reads, yielding one entry per CDR3 protein. This sample yields about 800,000 distinct CDR3 sequences, of which 20% to 25% are seen a single time; approximately 3.7% belongs to the top ten. These same data were also listed under a study on T cells of mothers and their children.

Sequences were obtained from blood. These receptor sequences come from a boy between 10 and 17 years old in good health.

As DNA, the CDR3 is TGCAGCGTCGCCGGGACCTTCGGGGAGACCCAGTACTTC. It encodes CSVAGTFGETQYF. The J gene is TRBJ2-5, the V gene TRBV29-1; TRBD1 or TRBD2 may be the D gene (5 bases each). V lost 6 bases to trimming and J lost 5 bases, with 16 bases between them. Per germline, CDR1 SQVTM and CDR2 ANQGSEA. The CDR3 runs to 13 residues.

Only one count was recorded for this clonotype. A clone one base away is much larger, so this may be a read error. This chain links TRBV9 with TRBJ2-7; D unclear. Germline assignment: CDR1 SGDLS and CDR2 YYNGEE. V was cut by 0 bases and J by 0 bases, with 7 bases left in between. The CDR3 has 14 residues. Written as DNA, the CDR3 is TGTGCCAGCAGCGTAGGAAGTTGCTCCTACGAGCAGTACTTC. Its protein is CASSVGSCSYEQYF. Full variable domain (outside the CDR3, taken from reference TRBV9 and TRBJ2-7): DSGVTQTPKHLITATGQRVTLRCSPRSGDLSVYWYQQSLDQGLQFLIQYYNGEERAKGNILERFSAQQFPDLHSELNLSSLELGDSALYFCASSVGSCSYEQYFGPGTRLTVT.

In DNA, the CDR3 is TGTGCCACCAGCGCCCCCCAGGCAAGGATCGATGGAAACACCATATATTTT. It codes for CATSAPQARIDGNTIYF. The chain couples TRBV15 to TRBJ1-3; D ambiguous. Germline CDR1 LNHNV, CDR2 YYDKDF (reference sequence). CDR3 length: 17 amino acids. The V end lost 5 bases, the J end lost 3 bases, and 20 bases lay between the germline ends.

In this sample, this clonotype turned up a few times. V gene TRBV6-5 combines with J gene TRBJ2-7; D is perhaps TRBD1 or TRBD2 (5 bases each). Germline V lookup: CDR1 MNHEY, CDR2 SVGAGI. The ends were cut back, 6 bases at V and 6 bases at J, with 15 bases in the middle. CDR3 size: 13 residues. CDR3 residues: CASSPRGEGEQYF. The CDR3 coding sequence is TGTGCCAGCAGCCCTAGGGGAGAGGGCGAGCAGTACTTC.

The genes are TRBV12-3 or TRBV12-4 and TRBJ1-3; 10 bases are a match to TRBD1. The junction had 11 bases not matched to a gene; V was cut back by 6 bases and J by 6 bases. The CDR3 covers 16 residues. The CDR3 loop is CASSRLRDRGINTIYF. In DNA form, the CDR3 reads TGTGCCAGCAGCCGTCTCCGGGACAGGGGTATAAACACCATATATTTT.

There are many counts of this clonotype. The rearrangement links TRBV9 to TRBJ2-5, with D perhaps TRBD1 (6 bases). Germline values: CDR1 SGDLS, CDR2 YYNGEE. Trimming cost V 4 bases and J 1 base, with 11 bases left between them. The CDR3 runs 14 residues. CDR3 DNA sequence: TGTGCCAGCAGCCCAGGGACAACCCAAGAGACCCAGTACTTC. Translating gives CASSPGTTQETQYF.

In its sample, this clonotype was seen a few times. The rearrangement joins TRBV27 to TRBJ2-7; 7 bases line up with TRBD2. Per the germline V gene, CDR1 is MNHEY and CDR2 is SMNVEV (reference sequence). CDR3 length: 15 residues. After removal of 7 bases from V and 5 bases from J, the junction contained 14 bases not matched to a gene. Here the CDR3 reads CASTRTSRGSDEQYF. The CDR3 coding sequence is TGTGCCAGCACCCGGACTAGTCGGGGTTCGGACGAGCAGTACTTC.

This clonotype turned up a few times. This rearrangement joins TRBV7-9 to TRBJ2-4; TRBD1 might be the D (5 bases). The CDR3 is 14 residues long. V gave up 0 bases and J gave up 3 bases, with 6 bases separating them. Germline loops: CDR1 SEHNR, CDR2 FQNEAQ (reference sequence). The CDR3 bases are TGTGCCAGCAGCTTAGCAGACAGCAAAAACATTCAGTACTTC. Amino acids: CASSLADSKNIQYF.

The chain is built from TRBV29-1 and TRBJ2-5; a possible D gene is TRBD2 (6 bases). V shed 7 bases and J shed 4 bases, with 16 bases lying between them. Germline-derived CDR1 and CDR2 are SQVTM and ANQGSEA. There are 13 residues in the CDR3. Here the CDR3 DNA reads TGCAGCGACGTGACTAGTCTCGGAGAGACCCAGTACTTC. It encodes CSDVTSLGETQYF.

This clonotype has only a few counts. V is TRBV20-1 and J is TRBJ2-7; 8 bases line up with TRBD1. This CDR3 region has 14 residues. Germline V lookup: CDR1 DFQATT, CDR2 SNEGSKA (reference sequence). The V segment lost 5 bases and the J segment 4 bases; nucleotides outside the gene matches: 10. CDR3 in DNA: TGCAGTGCTGTATTGCTCGACAGGGGATACGAGCAGTACTTC. It codes for CSAVLLDRGYEQYF.